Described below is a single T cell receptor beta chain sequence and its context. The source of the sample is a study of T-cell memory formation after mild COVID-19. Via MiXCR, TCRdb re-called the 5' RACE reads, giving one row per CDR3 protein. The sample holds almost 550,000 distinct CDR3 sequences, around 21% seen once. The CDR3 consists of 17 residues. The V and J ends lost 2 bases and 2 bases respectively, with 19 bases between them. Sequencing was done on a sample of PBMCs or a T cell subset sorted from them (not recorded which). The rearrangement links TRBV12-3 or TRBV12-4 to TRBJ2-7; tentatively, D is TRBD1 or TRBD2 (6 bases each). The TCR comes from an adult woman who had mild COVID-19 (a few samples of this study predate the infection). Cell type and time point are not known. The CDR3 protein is CASSLIFAGHSAYEQYF. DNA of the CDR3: TGTGCCAGCAGTTTAATCTTTGCGGGACATTCGGCCTACGAGCAGTACTTC.